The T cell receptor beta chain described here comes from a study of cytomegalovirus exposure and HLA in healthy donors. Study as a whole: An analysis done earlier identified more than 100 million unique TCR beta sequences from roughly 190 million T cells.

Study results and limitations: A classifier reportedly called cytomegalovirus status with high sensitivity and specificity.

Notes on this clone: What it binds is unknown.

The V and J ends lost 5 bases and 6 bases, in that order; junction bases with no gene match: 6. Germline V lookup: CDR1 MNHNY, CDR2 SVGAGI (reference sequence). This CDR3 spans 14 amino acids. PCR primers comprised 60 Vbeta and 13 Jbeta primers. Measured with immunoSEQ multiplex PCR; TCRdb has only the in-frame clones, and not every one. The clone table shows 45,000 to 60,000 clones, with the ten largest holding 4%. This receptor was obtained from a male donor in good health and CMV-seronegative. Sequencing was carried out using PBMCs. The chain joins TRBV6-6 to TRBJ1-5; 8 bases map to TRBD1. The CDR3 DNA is TGTGCCAGCAGTCCGACAGGGGCCCGTCAGCCCCAGCATTTT. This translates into CASSPTGARQPQHF.